This paragraph reports one T cell receptor beta chain. The CDR3 covers 17 residues. V gave up 0 bases and J gave up 0 bases; unmatched junction bases: 4. The germline CDR1 and CDR2 sequences are LGHNA and YNFKEQ. Repertoires were generated with immunoSEQ multiplex PCR, while TCRdb's copy carries only in-frame clones and drops some. The repertoire holds approximately 67,000 clones, with 75% to 95% as singletons. The source of the sample is a study of blood T cell repertoires in COVID-19. This chain connects TRBV4-2 to TRBJ2-2; 7 nucleotides line up with TRBD2. The sample taken for sequencing was peripheral blood. The clonotype was recovered from a woman aged 55-69 years with active COVID-19. The CDR3 here is CASSQDRGTTNTGELFF. In DNA form, the CDR3 reads TGTGCCAGCAGCCAAGATCGGGGGACTACGAACACCGGGGAGCTGTTTTTT.